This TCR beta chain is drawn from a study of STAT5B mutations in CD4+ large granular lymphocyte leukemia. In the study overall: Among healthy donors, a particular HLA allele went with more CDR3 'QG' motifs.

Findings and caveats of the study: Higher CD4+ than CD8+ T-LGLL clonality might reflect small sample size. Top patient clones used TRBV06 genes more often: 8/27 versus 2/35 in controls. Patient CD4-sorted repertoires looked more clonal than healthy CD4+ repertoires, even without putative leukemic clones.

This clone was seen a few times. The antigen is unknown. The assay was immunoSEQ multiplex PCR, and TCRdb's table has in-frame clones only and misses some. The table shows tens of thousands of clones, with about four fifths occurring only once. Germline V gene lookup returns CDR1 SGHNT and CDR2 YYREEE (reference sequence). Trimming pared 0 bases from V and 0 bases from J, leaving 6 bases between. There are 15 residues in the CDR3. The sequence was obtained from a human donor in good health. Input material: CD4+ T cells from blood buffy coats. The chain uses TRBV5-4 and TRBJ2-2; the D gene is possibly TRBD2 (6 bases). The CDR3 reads CASSLGLANTGELFF. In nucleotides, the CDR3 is TGTGCCAGCAGCTTGGGACTAGCGAACACCGGGGAGCTGTTTTTT. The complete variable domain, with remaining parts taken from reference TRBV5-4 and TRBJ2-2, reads ETGVTQSPTHLIKTRGQQVTLRCSSQSGHNTVSWYQQALGQGPQFIFQYYREEENGRGNFPPRFSGLQFPNYSSELNVNALELDDSALYLCASSLGLANTGELFFGEGSRLTVL.